The 23 T cell receptor beta chains listed next were all sequenced from one sample in a study of T cells in Graves' hyperthyroidism and ophthalmopathy. Using RNA transcripts as the source, TCR beta CDR3 regions were amplified. The TCR CDR3 first-round RT-PCR relied on the HTBI primer set. TCRdb reanalysed the multiplex PCR reads using MiXCR and keeps one entry per CDR3 protein. The table shows a few hundred thousand distinct CDR3 sequences, with approximately 14% occurring only once. Sample: blood. Receptor source: a woman between 18 and 30 years old with Graves' hyperthyroidism.

This clonotype appeared many times. V is TRBV20-1 and J is TRBJ2-3; 12 bases fit TRBD2. This CDR3 has 16 amino acids. Germline-derived CDR1 and CDR2 are DFQATT and SNEGSKA (reference sequence). V lost 4 bases and J lost 5; bases outside the gene matches: 10. DNA for the CDR3: TGCAGTGCTACCCCGACTAGCGGGAGAAAGCAAGATACGCAGTATTTT. Translated, it gives CSATPTSGRKQDTQYF.

This clonotype was picked up many times. The V call is TRBV5-1, the J call TRBJ2-7; D not resolved. This CDR3 contains 13 residues. With 3 bases removed from V and 1 base from J, the gap between germline ends came to 8 bases. Germline V gene data show CDR1 as SGHRS and CDR2 as YFSETQ. The DNA of the CDR3 is TGCGCCAGCAGCTCTGGCAGTTCCTACGAGCAGTACTTC. This translates into CASSSGSSYEQYF.

Many counts were recorded for this clonotype. The chain joins TRBV6-2 or TRBV6-3 to TRBJ1-5, with TRBD1 matching 7 bases. This CDR3 has 15 residues. V lost 6 bases to trimming and J lost 0 bases; unmatched junction nucleotides: 5. CDR1 MNHEY and CDR2 SVGEGT come from the germline V gene. CDR3 in DNA: TGTGCCAGCAGATTACAGGGGTATAGCAATCAGCCCCAGCATTTT. Protein product: CASRLQGYSNQPQHF.

At least ten counts were recorded for this clonotype. This chain joins TRBV28 and TRBJ1-5; D may be TRBD1 (6 bases). The CDR3 is made up of 12 amino acids. V was pared by 6 bases and J by 7 bases, with 10 bases between. Germline assignment: CDR1 MDHEN and CDR2 SYDVKM. As DNA, the CDR3 is TGTGCCAGCAGACAGGGATACCAGCCCCAGCATTTT. Translating gives CASRQGYQPQHF.

For the CDR3, the DNA is TGTGCCAGCAGCTTAGTCGGGTCCAGCTCCTACGAGCAGTACTTC. Protein product: CASSLVGSSSYEQYF. The rearrangement uses TRBV7-9 and TRBJ2-7; D is unclear. The ends were cut back, 1 base at V and 0 bases at J, with 10 bases in the middle. Germline CDR1 and CDR2: SEHNR and FQNEAQ (reference sequence). The CDR3 length is 15 residues.

This clonotype was seen a single time. The rearrangement joins TRBV13 to TRBJ2-2, with a weak D call TRBD2 (6 bases). The CDR3 spans 14 residues. Per the germline V gene, CDR1 is PRHDT and CDR2 is FYEKMQ (reference sequence). V was pared by 3 bases and J by 5 bases, with 10 bases between. CDR3 loop: CASSLEGLTGELFF. For the CDR3, the DNA is TGTGCCAGCAGCTTGGAGGGGTTGACCGGGGAGCTGTTTTTT. Looking up the rest from reference TRBV13 and TRBJ2-2 gives the full variable domain: AAGVIQSPRHLIKEKRETATLKCYPIPRHDTVYWYQQGPGQDPQFLISFYEKMQSDKGSIPDRFSAQQFSDYHSELNMSSLELGDSALYFCASSLEGLTGELFFGEGSRLTVL.

This clonotype was counted many times. At one of its ends the junction is not consistent with the germline gene, which may arise from a read error. The chain employs TRBV5-8 and TRBJ2-3, with 7 bases fitting TRBD2. Germline CDR1 and CDR2: SGHTS and YDEGEE. There are 16 residues in the CDR3. Here the CDR3 DNA reads TGTGCCAGCAGCTTTCTTGAGGGAGGGCGCACAAATACGCAGTATTTT. Its protein product is CASSFLEGGRTNTQYF.

The rearrangement joins TRBV7-8 to TRBJ2-7, with 11 bases lining up with TRBD2. CDR1 is SGHVS and CDR2 is FQNEAQ in the germline V gene. This CDR3 region has 15 residues. V dropped 1 base and J dropped 5; count of bases not matched to a gene: 4. Here the CDR3 reads CASSLGLAGNHEQYF. CDR3 nucleotides: TGTGCCAGCAGCTTAGGACTAGCGGGAAACCACGAGCAGTACTTC.

This clonotype was recorded a few times. The chain employs TRBV20-1 and TRBJ2-7; unclear D gene. Trimming stripped 4 bases from V and 2 bases from J, with 27 bases between. The CDR3 is 18 residues long. Germline lookup yields CDR1 DFQATT and CDR2 SNEGSKA (reference sequence). CDR3 sequence: CSATSILQEARTTYEQYF. Written as DNA, the CDR3 is TGCAGTGCTACGAGCATTCTCCAAGAGGCCCGAACCACCTACGAGCAGTACTTC.

The chain employs TRBV7-6 and TRBJ2-1, with 10 positions matching TRBD1. This CDR3 is 14 amino acids long. Per the germline V gene, CDR1 is SGHVS and CDR2 is FNYEAQ. With 8 bases clipped from V and 5 bases from J, the junction kept 6 bases outside the gene matches. CDR3 sequence (DNA): TGTGCCAGCGCGTCCGGGACAGGGGACAATGAGCAGTTCTTC. Its protein product is CASASGTGDNEQFF.

This clonotype came up a few times. This chain joins TRBV5-1 and TRBJ2-3, with TRBD2 identical over 12 bases. The CDR3 is 16 amino acids. From germline, CDR1 is SGHRS and CDR2 YFSETQ. J lost 4 bases, V lost 0 bases, and 3 bases had no gene match. The CDR3 spells CASSLGLAGVADTQYF. The DNA of the CDR3 is TGCGCCAGCAGCTTGGGACTAGCGGGAGTCGCAGATACGCAGTATTTT.

This clonotype has ten or more counts. This rearrangement joins TRBV18 to TRBJ2-3, with a weak D call TRBD2 (6 bases). Per the germline V gene, CDR1 is KGHSH and CDR2 is LQKENI. The length of the CDR3 is 16 residues. Trimming shortened V by 3 bases and J by 0 bases, and 13 bases separated the two germline ends. The CDR3 bases are TGTGCCAGCTCACCGTCGGCGGGGTCTAGCACAGATACGCAGTATTTT. Translation gives CASSPSAGSSTDTQYF.

The V and J genes are TRBV14 and TRBJ2-7; weak D call: TRBD2 (6 bases). Looked up from germline, CDR1 is SGHDN and CDR2 is FVKESK. V was pared by 3 bases and J by 2 bases, with 17 bases between. The length of the CDR3 is 16 residues. The DNA of the CDR3 is TGTGCCAGCAGCCAGGGGGGTCAGGGTGCGACCTACGAGCAGTACTTC. It is translated as CASSQGGQGATYEQYF. Full variable domain (missing parts from reference TRBV14 and TRBJ2-7): EAGVTQFPSHSVIEKGQTVTLRCDPISGHDNLYWYRRVMGKEIKFLLHFVKESKQDESGMPNNRFLAERTGGTYSTLKVQPAELEDSGVYFCASSQGGQGATYEQYFGPGTRLTVT.

Many counts were recorded for this clonotype. CDR3 coding DNA: TGTGCCACCAGGATTCGGCAGGGGGACGATCAGCCCCAGCATTTT. Translation gives CATRIRQGDDQPQHF. This chain links TRBV15 with TRBJ1-5, with 7 bases fitting TRBD1. CDR1 is LNHNV and CDR2 is YYDKDF in the germline V gene (reference sequence). The CDR3 has 15 amino acids. With 6 bases clipped from V and 5 bases from J, the junction kept 10 bases outside the gene matches.

This clonotype was counted a few times. This chain joins TRBV6-1 and TRBJ2-2, with TRBD2 matching over 11 bases. After removal of 3 bases from V and 3 bases from J, the junction contained 9 bases not matched to a gene. The CDR3 loop spans 18 amino acids. Germline CDR1 is MNHNS and CDR2 is SASEGT. The CDR3 nucleotides are TGTGCCAGCAGTGACTCCGGGACTAGCGGCTTTCACACCGGGGAGCTGTTTTTT. It yields the protein CASSDSGTSGFHTGELFF.

This chain connects TRBV9 to TRBJ2-5; the match to TRBD1 covers 8 bases. CDR3 length: 16 amino acids. Trimming at V came to 4 bases and at J to 2 bases, leaving 10 bases not matched to a gene. Germline lookup yields CDR1 SGDLS and CDR2 YYNGEE. The CDR3 coding sequence is TGTGCCAGCAGCTTTAACCAGGGGGCCGGGCAAGAGACCCAGTACTTC. Protein sequence: CASSFNQGAGQETQYF.

This clonotype has ten or more counts. V gene TRBV11-2 combines with J gene TRBJ2-3, with D possibly TRBD2 on 5 matching bases. This CDR3 is built from 14 residues. V was cut by 1 base and J by 9 bases, with 14 bases left in between. Germline loops: CDR1 SGHAT, CDR2 FQNNGV. CDR3 amino acids: CASSLVGLAKTQYF. In nucleotides, the CDR3 is TGTGCCAGCAGCTTAGTCGGGCTAGCTAAAACGCAGTATTTT.

Ten or more counts support this clonotype. The chain links TRBV18 to TRBJ1-3, with TRBD1 matching over 8 bases. The CDR3 totals 16 residues. V lost 6 bases to trimming and J lost 1 base; unmatched junction nucleotides: 8. Germline V gene lookup returns CDR1 KGHSH and CDR2 LQKENI. CDR3 sequence reads: CASSYGQGLSGNTIYF. The DNA of the CDR3 is TGTGCCAGCTCCTACGGACAGGGATTATCTGGAAACACCATATATTTT.

This clonotype was observed many times. The V and J genes are TRBV27 and TRBJ2-7; weak D call: TRBD1 (6 bases). The CDR3 runs to 15 residues. CDR1 and CDR2 (germline): MNHEY, SMNVEV (reference sequence). V was shortened by 7 bases and J by 1 base, with 17 bases between the two germline ends. Here the CDR3 DNA reads TGTGCCAGCACGCTCGAGGCCAGGGGATCCTACGAGCAGTACTTC. Its protein is CASTLEARGSYEQYF.

This clonotype came up many times. The CDR3 spells CASSLAQGGYTF. CDR3 sequence (DNA): TGTGCCAGCAGCTTGGCCCAGGGCGGCTACACCTTC. The chain carries TRBV5-6 and TRBJ1-2; D is possibly TRBD1 (5 bases). The ends were cut back, 0 bases at V and 8 bases at J, with 8 bases in the middle. Germline CDR1 is SGHDT and CDR2 is YYEEEE. This CDR3 is built from 12 residues.

This clonotype was observed a few times. The chain employs TRBV2 and TRBJ2-4; D is possibly TRBD1 (5 bases). The CDR3 spans 14 residues. CDR1 and CDR2 (germline): SNHLY, FYNNEI. The V and J ends lost 6 bases and 5 bases respectively, with 14 bases between them. The CDR3 nucleotides are TGTGCCAGCAGCGCCCGCCGCAGGGAAAACATTCAGTACTTC. Amino acids: CASSARRRENIQYF. Drawing the rest from reference TRBV2 and TRBJ2-4, the complete variable domain is EPEVTQTPSHQVTQMGQEVILRCVPISNHLYFYWYRQILGQKVEFLVSFYNNEISEKSEIFDDQFSVERPDGSNFTLKIRSTKLEDSAMYFCASSARRRENIQYFGAGTRLSVL.

This chain joins TRBV29-1 and TRBJ2-1; maybe TRBD2 (6 bases). The CDR3 runs to 12 residues. Germline assignment: CDR1 SQVTM and CDR2 ANQGSEA. The V end was cut by 4 bases, the J end by 7 bases, with 11 bases between. CDR3 DNA: TGCAGCGTTGCGGGACTGGGGAATGAGCAGTTCTTC. It yields the protein CSVAGLGNEQFF.

This CDR3 reads CAKITRAGRGKFGGELFF. The CDR3 DNA is TGTGCCAAGATAACAAGGGCAGGGCGGGGAAAATTCGGCGGGGAGCTGTTTTTT. The chain carries TRBV27 and TRBJ2-2; weak D call: TRBD2 (6 bases). Trimming cost V 10 bases and J 7 bases, with 31 bases left between them. Germline V gene lookup returns CDR1 MNHEY and CDR2 SMNVEV (reference sequence). The CDR3 runs to 18 residues.